This TCR beta chain was sequenced during a study of long-term antiretroviral therapy in people with HIV. Findings and limits, study-wide: Someone took the blood between the mid-2000s and the late 2010s, maybe while older ART regimens were in use. Regardless of time point, clones expanded before ART dominated the repertoire. Relative to control repertoires, HIV repertoires exhibited narrower CDR3 length ranges.

Notes on this clone: Its specificity is not known.

This was the immunoSEQ v3.0 assay at survey level. Only in-frame clones appear in the TCRdb table, and some are missing; sequencing was by immunoSEQ multiplex PCR. This table has some 16,000 clones, 70% to 85% appearing once. CDR3 size: 14 residues. V shed 4 bases and J shed 4 bases, with 14 bases lying between them. The V gene's germline CDR1 is LNHDA and CDR2 SQIVND (reference sequence). The rearrangement joins TRBV19 to TRBJ2-7; the D is unclear. The material sequenced was unsorted PBMCs, taken 2.1 years after starting antiretroviral therapy. The sequence was obtained from a man between 35 and 55 years old with HIV. The CDR3 DNA reads as TGTGCCAGTAGTAGCGGCCTATGGGATTACGAGCAGTACTTC. Amino acid sequence: CASSSGLWDYEQYF.